This T cell receptor beta chain emerged from a study of breast tumors, draining lymph nodes, adjacent tissues. This clonotype was seen at least ten times. In TCRdb, the multiplex PCR reads were re-called with MiXCR into one record per CDR3 protein. The data contain some 19,000 distinct CDR3 sequences, 50% of them singletons. This CDR3 comprises 14 residues. Germline CDR1 LNHDA, CDR2 SQIVND (reference sequence). Between the trimmed V and J ends, which lost 4 bases and 3 bases, there was a span of 12 bases. The rearrangement uses TRBV19 and TRBJ1-2; possible D gene TRBD1, 6 bases. The TCR comes from a female donor with breast cancer. Some clones in this sample may be carry-over from other donors' samples. The sequenced sample was breast tumor tissue. In nucleotides, the CDR3 is TGTGCCAGTAGTACAACAGGGAAGGACTATGGCTACACCTTC. It specifies CASSTTGKDYGYTF.